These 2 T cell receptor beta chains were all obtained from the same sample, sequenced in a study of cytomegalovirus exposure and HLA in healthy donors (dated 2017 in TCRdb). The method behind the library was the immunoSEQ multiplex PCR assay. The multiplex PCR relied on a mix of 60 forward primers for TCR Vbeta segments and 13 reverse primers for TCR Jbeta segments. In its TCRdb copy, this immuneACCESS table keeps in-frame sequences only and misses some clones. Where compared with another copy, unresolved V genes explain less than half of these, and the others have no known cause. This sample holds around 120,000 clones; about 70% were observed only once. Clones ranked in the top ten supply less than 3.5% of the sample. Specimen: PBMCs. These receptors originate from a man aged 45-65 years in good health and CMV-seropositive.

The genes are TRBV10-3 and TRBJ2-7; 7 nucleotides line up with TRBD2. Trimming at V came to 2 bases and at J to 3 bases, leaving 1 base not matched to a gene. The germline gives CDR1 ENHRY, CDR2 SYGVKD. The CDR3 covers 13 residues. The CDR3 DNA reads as TGTGCCATCAGTGAGGGCGGGGGCTACGAGCAGTACTTC. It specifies CAISEGGGYEQYF.

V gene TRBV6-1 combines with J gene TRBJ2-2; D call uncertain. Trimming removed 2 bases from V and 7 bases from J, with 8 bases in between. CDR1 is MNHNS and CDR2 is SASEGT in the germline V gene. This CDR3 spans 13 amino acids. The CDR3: CASSELGNGELFF. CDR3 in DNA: TGTGCCAGCAGTGAACTAGGTAACGGGGAGCTGTTTTTT.